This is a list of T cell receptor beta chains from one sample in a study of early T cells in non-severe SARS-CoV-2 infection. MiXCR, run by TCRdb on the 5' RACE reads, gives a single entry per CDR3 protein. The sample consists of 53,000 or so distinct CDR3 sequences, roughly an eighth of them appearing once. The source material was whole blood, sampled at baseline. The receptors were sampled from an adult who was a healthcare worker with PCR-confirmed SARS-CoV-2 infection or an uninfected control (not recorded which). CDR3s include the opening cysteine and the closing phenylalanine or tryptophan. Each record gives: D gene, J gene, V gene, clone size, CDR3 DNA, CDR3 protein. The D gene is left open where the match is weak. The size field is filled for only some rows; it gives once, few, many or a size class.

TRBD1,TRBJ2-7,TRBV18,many,TGTGCCAGCTCACCGGAGGTCCAGGGGGCACGGGAGCAGTACTTC,CASSPEVQGAREQYF
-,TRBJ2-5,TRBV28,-,TGTGCCAGCAGTTACCAGGACCTTCGGGGGACCCAGTACTTC,CASSYQDLRGTQYF
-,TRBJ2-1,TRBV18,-,TGTGCCAGCTCACCCCTCCCGGCCGAAAGCTCCTACAATGAGCAGTTCTTC,CASSPLPAESSYNEQFF
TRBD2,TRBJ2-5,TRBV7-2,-,TGTGCCAGCAGCCCAGGACTAGCGGGAGGCTTTCGGTACCAAGAGACCCAGTACTTC,CASSPGLAGGFRYQETQYF
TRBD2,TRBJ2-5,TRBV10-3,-,TGTGCCATCAGTGAGTCTGGACGCGGGGGAGAGACCCAGTACTTC,CAISESGRGGETQYF
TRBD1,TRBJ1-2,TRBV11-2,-,TGTGCCAGCAGCTCCACCGGGACAGGGGCTTACGGCTACACCTTC,CASSSTGTGAYGYTF
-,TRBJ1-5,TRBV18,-,TGTGCCAGCTCATCGGACAGCCTCAATCAGCCCCAGCATTTT,CASSSDSLNQPQHF
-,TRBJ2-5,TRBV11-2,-,TGTGCCAGCAGCCCGGGTACGGAGACCCAGTACTTC,CASSPGTETQYF
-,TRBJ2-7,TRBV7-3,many,TGTGCCAGCAGCCTAGGACCGGATTACTCCTACGAGCAGTACTTC,CASSLGPDYSYEQYF
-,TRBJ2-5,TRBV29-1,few,TGCAGCGTCCCTGTGTTCGCACAAGAGACCCAGTACTTC,CSVPVFAQETQYF
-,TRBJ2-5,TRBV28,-,TGTGCCAGCAGGGGTCAAGAGACCCAGTACTTC,CASRGQETQYF
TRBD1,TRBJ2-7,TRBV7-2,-,TGTGCCAGCAGCTTATACAGGGGGCGAGGCGAGCAGTACTTC,CASSLYRGRGEQYF
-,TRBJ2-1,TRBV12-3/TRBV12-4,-,TGTGCCAGCACTCGACAGAGCTCCTACAATGAGCAGTTCTTC,CASTRQSSYNEQFF
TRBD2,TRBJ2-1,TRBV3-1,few,TGTGCCAGCAGCCAAGGAGCGGGAGGGCCTCGAAATGAGCAGTTCTTC,CASSQGAGGPRNEQFF
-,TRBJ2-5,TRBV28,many,TGTGCCAGCAGTTTTCATTCGGGGATGCGAGAGACCCAGTACTTC,CASSFHSGMRETQYF
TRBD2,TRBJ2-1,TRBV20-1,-,TGCAGTGCTAGGGAGGAGGGAGGGCACTCCTACAATGAGCAGTTCTTC,CSAREEGGHSYNEQFF
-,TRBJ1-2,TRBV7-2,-,TGTGCCAGCAGTCCAGCCTATGGCTACACCTTC,CASSPAYGYTF
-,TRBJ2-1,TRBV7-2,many,TGTGCCAGCAGCCATCCGCGGAATGAGCAGTTCTTC,CASSHPRNEQFF
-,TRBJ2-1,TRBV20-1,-,TGCAGTGCTAGAGATGGTAGACGAAATGAGCAGTTCTTC,CSARDGRRNEQFF
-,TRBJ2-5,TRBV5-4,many,TGTGCCAGCAGCGACATCCAAGAGACCCAGTACTTC,CASSDIQETQYF
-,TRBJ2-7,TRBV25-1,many,TGTGCCAGCACCAGGGGAGGCGAGCAGTACTTC,CASTRGGEQYF
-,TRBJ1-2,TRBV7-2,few,TGTGCCAGCAGCTTAAGATACTCAATGCGGGGCTACACCTTC,CASSLRYSMRGYTF
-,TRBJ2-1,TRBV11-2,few,TGTGCCAGCAGCACAACACGGGGGGCGCCGTACAATGAGCAGTTCTTC,CASSTTRGAPYNEQFF